Sequencing of this TCR beta chain was carried out in a study of vaccination and CD4 T cells after COVID-19. For the study at large: Stimuli were overlapping spike peptide pools of SARS-CoV-2 and three common cold coronaviruses (HCoV-NL63, HCoV-OC43, HCoV-229E).

Treatment reported: roughly 10-day PBMC culture with coronavirus spike peptide pools or control peptides (ViraFEST assay). Overall study findings and caveats: The appearance of a median about 86% of reactive clones in convalescent patients occurred only post-vaccination.

Note on this clonotype: As yet, its antigen is unknown.

After removal of 2 bases from V and 6 bases from J, the junction contained 9 bases not matched to a gene. CDR3 length: 16 amino acids. Germline loops: CDR1 WNHNN, CDR2 SYGVQD (reference sequence). The Oncomine TCR Beta short-read assay was applied to DNA of cultured CD4+ T cells. From CD4+ T cells that had been cultured, genomic DNA was extracted. TCRdb re-called the PCR reads with MiXCR, one entry per CDR3 protein. The table has some 14,000 distinct CDR3 sequences, 65% to 80% seen once; the top ten hold about 20%. The sample consisted of CD4+ T cells from blood, cultured in vitro. The receptor was isolated from a human donor who had recovered from COVID-19. The rearrangement links TRBV10-1 to TRBJ2-3; 9 nucleotides line up with TRBD1. The CDR3 is CASSEPGTGKFDTQYF. CDR3 in DNA: TGCGCCAGCAGTGAGCCCGGGACAGGGAAATTTGATACGCAGTATTTT.